Shown below are 5 T cell receptor beta chains from a single sample sequenced in a study of molecular identifiers for immune sequencing clone quantification. One entry per CDR3 protein, called by TCRdb with MiXCR from the PCR reads. Here the sample spans fewer than 70,000 distinct CDR3 sequences, around a sixth being singletons. Input material: naive CD8+ T cells from blood, with Jurkat cell RNA spiked in. Subset indicated: FACS-sorted CD8+CD4-CCR7+CD45RA+ naive T cells. These receptors originate from a human donor in good health. Some libraries in this study had Jurkat cell RNA spiked in.

Ten or more counts support this clonotype. The chain joins TRBV19 to TRBJ2-2, with D maybe TRBD2 (6 bases). This CDR3 has 18 residues. V lost 2 bases and J lost 7, with 23 bases in between. Germline CDR1 and CDR2: LNHDA and SQIVND (reference sequence). CDR3 DNA sequence: TGTGCCAGTAGTATAAGTGGGTTCGGGAGATCCCCCGGCGGGGAGCTGTTTTTT. Protein: CASSISGFGRSPGGELFF.

In its sample, this clonotype was seen many times. The chain uses TRBV27 and TRBJ1-5; D uncertain. The length of the CDR3 is 14 residues. CDR1 and CDR2 from the germline V gene are MNHEY and SMNVEV (reference sequence). Trimming took off 6 bases at V and 1 base at J, with 10 bases between the two ends. The CDR3 DNA is TGTGCCAGCAGCTCTCTTGTGAGCAATCAGCCCCAGCATTTT. Encoded protein: CASSSLVSNQPQHF.

Note on this clonotype: This clone may be a read error of a much larger clone one base away. The V gene is TRBV10-2, the J gene TRBJ2-7; D may be TRBD2 (5 bases). The germline CDR1 and CDR2 sequences are WSHSY and SAAADI. V dropped 1 base and J dropped 3 bases, with 7 bases sitting between them. This CDR3 comprises 13 residues. In DNA form, the CDR3 reads TGCGCCAGCAGTGAGTGCGGGTACTACGAGCAGTACTTC. This sequence encodes CASSECGYYEQYF.

This clonotype occurred many times. The chain recombines TRBV28 with TRBJ2-3, with D perhaps matching TRBD2 (5 bases). Trimming took off 0 bases at V and 6 bases at J, with 7 bases between the two ends. The CDR3 runs to 13 residues. Germline V gene sequence: CDR1 MDHEN, CDR2 SYDVKM. DNA of the CDR3: TGTGCCAGCAGTTTATGGGAGGAGGATACGCAGTATTTT. Its translation: CASSLWEEDTQYF.

This clonotype has ten or more counts. The J gene is TRBJ2-5, the V gene TRBV15; unclear D gene. The CDR3 spans 17 residues. The germline gives CDR1 LNHNV, CDR2 YYDKDF (reference sequence). V was shortened by 1 base and J by 4 bases, with 19 bases between the two germline ends. CDR3 DNA sequence: TGTGCCACCAGCAGAGGTGCGGAGTATTATACTGGAGAGACCCAGTACTTC. This sequence encodes CATSRGAEYYTGETQYF. Full variable domain (remainder filled in from reference TRBV15 and TRBJ2-5): DAMVIQNPRYQVTQFGKPVTLSCSQTLNHNVMYWYQQKSSQAPKLLFHYYDKDFNNEADTPDNFQSRRPNTSFCFLDIRSPGLGDTAMYLCATSRGAEYYTGETQYFGPGTRLLVL.